This T cell receptor (beta chain) was recovered during a study of blood T cells in healthy people across ages. Next came a second PCR, run for about 7 to 12 cycles, which used a sample-barcoded 5' primer along with a J-beta primer mix. Each TCR beta cDNA got a 12-nucleotide random molecular identifier. TCRdb fed the 5' RACE reads into MiXCR, producing one record per CDR3 protein. The sample lists around 1,700,000 distinct CDR3 sequences, 28% occurring once. V was clipped by 4 bases and J by 2 bases; unmatched bases: 8. There are 16 residues in the CDR3. Per germline, CDR1 SGHRS and CDR2 YFSETQ. The receptor comes from a woman aged 30 to 39 in good health. The chain recombines TRBV5-1 with TRBJ2-5; TRBD2 aligns across 10 bases. The sample comprised blood. The CDR3 DNA reads TGCGCCAGCAGCGGGATGACTAGCGGGCTACAAGAGACCCAGTACTTC. As protein: CASSGMTSGLQETQYF.